The 10 T cell receptor beta chains below all came from one sample that was sequenced in a study of early stage breast cancer tumors. Libraries were prepared by immunoSEQ multiplex PCR; TCRdb keeps only in-frame clonotypes and omits some of them. This sample has fewer than 35,000 clones; roughly four fifths occur once, and the top ten carry roughly a tenth. What was sequenced was breast tumor tissue. All receptors derive from a person younger than 45 with breast cancer.

The chain has TRBV30 and TRBJ2-6; the match to TRBD1 covers 7 bases. Germline V gives CDR1 GTSNPN, CDR2 SVGIG (reference sequence). The V segment lost 3 bases and the J segment 0 bases; nucleotides outside the gene matches: 11. This CDR3 is 18 amino acids long. CDR3 in amino acids: CAWSPRDWDSSGANVLTF. The DNA for the CDR3 is TGTGCCTGGAGCCCCCGAGATTGGGACAGCTCTGGGGCCAACGTCCTGACTTTC.

The chain uses TRBV10-1 and TRBJ1-1; weak D call: TRBD1 (5 bases). Germline lookup yields CDR1 WNHNN and CDR2 SYGVQD (reference sequence). Trimming removed 6 bases from V and 3 bases from J, with 14 bases in between. This CDR3 has 14 residues. The CDR3 bases are TGCGCCAGCAGCGCCCTAGGGGAGGACACTGAAGCTTTCTTT. This translates into CASSALGEDTEAFF.

The chain combines TRBV23-1 with TRBJ1-2; the D gene is possibly TRBD1 (5 bases). TRBV23-1 falls under the ORF class, with uncertain function. The CDR3 is 12 amino acids. Trimming shortened V by 3 bases and J by 10 bases, and 12 bases separated the two germline ends. The CDR3 DNA reads as TGCGCCAGCAGTCAGAGCAGGGAAGACTACACCTTC. Protein product: CASSQSREDYTF.

The chain employs TRBV7-9 and TRBJ2-1; TRBD1 might be the D (5 bases). The V gene's germline CDR1 is SEHNR and CDR2 FQNEAQ (reference sequence). The V and J ends lost 2 bases and 7 bases respectively, with 6 bases between them. The length of the CDR3 is 12 residues. DNA of the CDR3: TGTGCCAGCAGCTTAAAGGGGAATGAGCAGTTCTTC. Its protein product is CASSLKGNEQFF.

The chain is built from TRBV5-1 and TRBJ1-4; D unresolved. The V gene lost 4 bases and the J gene lost 8 bases, with 18 bases spanning the gap. Germline V gives CDR1 SGHRS, CDR2 YFSETQ. This CDR3 is built from 15 residues. The CDR3 spells CASSGSWGEGEKLFF. The CDR3 coding sequence is TGCGCCAGCAGCGGCAGTTGGGGTGAAGGCGAAAAACTGTTTTTT.

The chain is built from TRBV5-4 and TRBJ2-1, with TRBD2 matching 7 bases. CDR1 and CDR2 from the germline V gene are SGHNT and YYREEE (reference sequence). V gave up 4 bases and J gave up 8 bases; unmatched junction bases: 6. The CDR3 spans 13 residues. CDR3 residues: CASSPGLVDEQFF. CDR3 nucleotides: TGTGCCAGCAGCCCCGGACTAGTGGATGAGCAGTTCTTC.

This chain uses TRBV7-2 with TRBJ1-4, with D perhaps TRBD1 (5 bases). Per germline, CDR1 SGHTA and CDR2 FQGNSA. The CDR3 has 15 residues. The ends were cut back, 5 bases at V and 7 bases at J, with 17 bases in the middle. CDR3 residues: CASSRSRGTGEKLFF. The CDR3 DNA reads TGTGCCAGCAGCCGTTCTCGGGGGACGGGTGAAAAACTGTTTTTT.

V and J are TRBV27 and TRBJ2-7, with D tentatively TRBD1 (6 bases). This CDR3 spans 13 amino acids. Trimming took off 5 bases at V and 6 bases at J, with 14 bases between the two ends. From germline, CDR1 is MNHEY and CDR2 SMNVEV (reference sequence). Here the CDR3 DNA reads TGTGCCAGCAGTACACAGGACAGCGGCGAGCAGTACTTC. It is translated as CASSTQDSGEQYF.

The chain uses TRBV5-5 and TRBJ1-4, with 8 nucleotides matching TRBD1. V lost 3 bases to trimming and J lost 1 base; unmatched junction nucleotides: 5. The germline gives CDR1 SGHKS, CDR2 YYEKEE (reference sequence). The CDR3 covers 16 residues. For the CDR3, the DNA is TGTGCCAGCAGCTCCGGACAGGGACTAACTAATGAAAAACTGTTTTTT. The encoded protein is CASSSGQGLTNEKLFF.

For the CDR3, the DNA is TGTGCCAGCAGTTCCTTGACTAGAGTCTACGAGCAGTACTTC. It translates to CASSSLTRVYEQYF. The chain joins TRBV28 to TRBJ2-7, with a possible D match to TRBD2 (6 bases). V was trimmed by 4 bases and J by 3 bases, leaving 13 bases between them. CDR3 length equals 14 residues. Germline CDR1 MDHEN, CDR2 SYDVKM.